This TCR beta chain came from a study of graft-versus-host responses after intestinal transplantation. About this clone itself: The target antigen is unknown. This CDR3 is also generated by other DNA sequences in the sample.

Profiled with immunoSEQ multiplex PCR; TCRdb holds only in-frame clones, not every one. The data hold around 69,000 clones, with 90% observed a single time. CDR3 size: 13 residues. Germline CDR1 and CDR2: SGHRS and YFSETQ. The V end lost 5 bases, the J end lost 1 base, and 9 bases lay between the germline ends. Study-wide points: Early post-transplant HvG declines showed an association with peak circulating GvH clone levels. Researchers found GvH clones in recipient marrow, and some showed up first in ileum or blood.

This chain joins TRBV5-1 and TRBJ1-1; D is undetermined. The sequencing here drew on unstimulated CD8+ T cells sorted from spleen or lymph node cells, taken before transplant. The TCR comes from a human donor who was the organ donor for an intestinal transplant. The CDR3 region has the DNA TGCGCCAGCAGACTAGGAGAGAACACTGAAGCTTTCTTT. This encodes CASRLGENTEAFF.